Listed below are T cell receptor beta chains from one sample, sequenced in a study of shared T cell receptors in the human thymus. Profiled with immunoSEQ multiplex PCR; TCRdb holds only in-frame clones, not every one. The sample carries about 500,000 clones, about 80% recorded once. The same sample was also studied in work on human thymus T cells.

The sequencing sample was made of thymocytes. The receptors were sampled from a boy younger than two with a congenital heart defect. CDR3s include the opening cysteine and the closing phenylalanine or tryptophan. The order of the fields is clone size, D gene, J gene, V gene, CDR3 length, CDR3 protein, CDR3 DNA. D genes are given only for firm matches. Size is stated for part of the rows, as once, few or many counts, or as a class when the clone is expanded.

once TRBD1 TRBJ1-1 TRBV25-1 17 CASSEGGTGGRNTEAFF TGTGCCAGCAGTGAGGGGGGGACAGGGGGCCGTAACACTGAAGCTTTCTTT
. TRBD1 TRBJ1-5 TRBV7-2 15 CASSPGGPSNQPQHF TGTGCCAGCAGCCCAGGGGGCCCCTCAAATCAGCCCCAGCATTTT
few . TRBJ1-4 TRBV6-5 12 CASSHKGEKLFF TGTGCCAGCAGCCACAAGGGGGAAAAACTGTTTTTT
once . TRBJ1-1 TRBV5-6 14 CASSLAPRDTEAFF TGTGCCAGCAGCTTGGCCCCCCGGGACACTGAAGCTTTCTTT
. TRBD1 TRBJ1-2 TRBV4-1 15 CASSQRAGTETGYTF TGCGCCAGCAGCCAACGCGCCGGGACAGAAACTGGCTACACCTTC
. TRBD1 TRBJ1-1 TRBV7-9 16 CASSPNPDRKNTEAFF TGTGCCAGCAGCCCAAACCCGGACAGGAAGAACACTGAAGCTTTCTTT
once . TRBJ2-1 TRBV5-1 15 CASSFGGRDYNEQFF TGCGCCAGCAGCTTCGGGGGGCGAGACTACAATGAGCAGTTCTTC
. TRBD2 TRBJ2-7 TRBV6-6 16 CASSYSGWLAGYEQYF TGTGCCAGCAGTTACTCGGGGTGGCTAGCGGGTTACGAGCAGTACTTC
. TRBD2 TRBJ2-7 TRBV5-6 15 CASSLGGGRSYEQYF TGTGCCAGCAGCTTGGGGGGGGGAAGGTCCTACGAGCAGTACTTC
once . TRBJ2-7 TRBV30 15 CAWIHPTGPSYEQYF TGTGCCTGGATCCATCCGACAGGACCCTCCTACGAGCAGTACTTC
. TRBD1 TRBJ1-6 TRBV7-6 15 CASSPRDRAYSPLHF TGTGCCAGCAGCCCCCGGGACAGGGCCTATTCACCCCTCCACTTT
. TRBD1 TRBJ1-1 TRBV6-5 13 CASSIQGGTEAFF TGTGCCAGCAGTATACAGGGGGGAACTGAAGCTTTCTTT
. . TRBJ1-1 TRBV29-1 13 CSVEVRESTEAFF TGCAGCGTTGAAGTAAGGGAGAGCACTGAAGCTTTCTTT
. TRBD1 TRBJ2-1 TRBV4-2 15 CASSQICRGHDEQFF TGTGCCAGCAGCCAAATATGCAGGGGGCACGATGAGCAGTTCTTC
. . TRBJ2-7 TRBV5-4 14 CASSLGQVLKEQYF TGTGCCAGCAGCTTGGGACAGGTCTTAAAAGAGCAGTACTTC
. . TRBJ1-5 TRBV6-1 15 CASSQSRYSNQPQHF TGTGCCAGCAGTCAAAGCCGATATAGCAATCAGCCCCAGCATTTT
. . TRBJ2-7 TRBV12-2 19 CASRLDRGGPWKGSYEQYF TGTGCAAGTCGCTTAGATCGGGGGGGCCCTTGGAAGGGCTCCTACGAGCAGTACTTC
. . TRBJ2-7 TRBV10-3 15 CAVPGLVKAAYEQYF TGTGCCGTCCCGGGTTTGGTTAAGGCGGCCTACGAGCAGTACTTC
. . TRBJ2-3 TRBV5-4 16 CASRKGGLRDTDTQYF TGTGCCAGCAGAAAGGGGGGGTTGAGGGACACAGATACGCAGTATTTT
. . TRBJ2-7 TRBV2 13 CASTRKTVYEQYF TGTGCCAGCACCCGTAAAACAGTCTACGAGCAGTACTTC
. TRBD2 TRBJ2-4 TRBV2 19 CASRDPGTSGGLAKNIQYF TGTGCCAGCAGGGATCCCGGGACTAGCGGGGGTCTAGCCAAAAACATTCAGTACTTC
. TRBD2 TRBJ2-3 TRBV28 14 CASSPAGNTDTQYF TGTGCCAGCAGTCCAGCGGGAAACACAGATACGCAGTATTTT
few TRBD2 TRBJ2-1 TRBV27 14 CASSVAGPYNEQFF TGTGCCAGCAGTGTAGCGGGGCCCTACAATGAGCAGTTCTTC
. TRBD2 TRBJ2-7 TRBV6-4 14 CAMSGTSGPYEQYF TGTGCCATGTCAGGGACTAGCGGTCCCTACGAGCAGTACTTC
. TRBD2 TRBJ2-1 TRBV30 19 CAWSKNRRTSGRPNNEQFF TGTGCCTGGAGCAAAAACCGCCGGACTAGCGGGAGGCCCAACAATGAGCAGTTCTTC
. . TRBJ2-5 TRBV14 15 CASSQAVEYQETQYF TGTGCCAGCAGCCAAGCGGTTGAGTACCAAGAGACCCAGTACTTC
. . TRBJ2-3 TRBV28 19 CASSLGQDPSGGSTDTQYF TGTGCCAGCAGTTTGGGACAGGACCCTAGCGGAGGAAGCACAGATACGCAGTATTTT
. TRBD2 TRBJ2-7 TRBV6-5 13 CASRGGVSYEQYF TGTGCCAGCCGGGGGGGCGTCTCCTACGAGCAGTACTTC
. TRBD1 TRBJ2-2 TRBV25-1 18 CASSENPPGQGVTGELFF TGTGCCAGCAGTGAAAACCCCCCGGGACAGGGAGTCACCGGGGAGCTGTTTTTT
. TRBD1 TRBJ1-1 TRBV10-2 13 CASSGQGWTEAFF TGCGCCAGCAGCGGACAGGGATGGACTGAAGCTTTCTTT
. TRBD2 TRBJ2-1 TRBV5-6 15 CASSPGGEGFNEQFF TGTGCCAGCAGCCCCGGCGGGGAGGGGTTCAATGAGCAGTTCTTC
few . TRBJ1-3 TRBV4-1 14 CASSQKPGSNTIYF TGCGCCAGCAGCCAAAAACCCGGGTCAAACACCATATATTTT
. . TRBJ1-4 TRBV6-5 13 CASSVRGGEKLFF TGTGCCAGCAGTGTCAGGGGTGGAGAAAAACTGTTTTTT
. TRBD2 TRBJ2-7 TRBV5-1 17 CASSLVSPSGSVDKQYF TGCGCCAGCAGCTTGGTCAGTCCTAGCGGGTCCGTCGATAAGCAGTACTTC
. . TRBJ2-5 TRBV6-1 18 CASSEEASGGREGETQYF TGTGCCAGCAGTGAAGAAGCATCCGGGGGCAGGGAGGGAGAGACCCAGTACTTC
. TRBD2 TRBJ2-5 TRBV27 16 CASSPGTSGSMETQYF TGTGCCAGCAGTCCTGGGACTAGCGGGAGTATGGAGACCCAGTACTTC
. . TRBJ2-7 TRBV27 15 CASSLSGRGYDEQYF TGTGCCAGCAGTTTATCAGGCAGGGGCTACGACGAGCAGTACTTC
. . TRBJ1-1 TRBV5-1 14 CASSLGCQGTEAFF TGCGCCAGCAGCTTGGGATGTCAGGGCACTGAAGCTTTCTTT
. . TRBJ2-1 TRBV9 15 CASGGRFSSYNEQFF TGTGCCAGCGGGGGGAGGTTCAGCTCCTACAATGAGCAGTTCTTC
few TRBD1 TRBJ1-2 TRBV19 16 CASRDDRVHLRGGYTF TGTGCCAGTAGAGATGACAGGGTTCACTTACGGGGAGGCTACACCTTC
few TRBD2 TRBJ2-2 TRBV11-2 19 CASSIPGTSGRANTGELFF TGTGCCAGCAGCATCCCCGGGACTAGCGGGAGGGCGAACACCGGGGAGCTGTTTTTT
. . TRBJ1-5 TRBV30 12 CASKTRNQPQHF TGTGCCTCAAAAACGAGGAATCAGCCCCAGCATTTT
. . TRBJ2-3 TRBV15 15 CATSGKWTSTDTQYF TGTGCCACCAGCGGAAAGTGGACTAGCACAGATACGCAGTATTTT
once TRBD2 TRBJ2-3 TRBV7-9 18 CASSIPGLAGPRTDTQYF TGTGCCAGCAGCATACCGGGACTAGCGGGCCCACGCACAGATACGCAGTATTTT
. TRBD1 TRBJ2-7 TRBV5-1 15 CASSTRDRGPYEQYF TGCGCCAGCAGCACCCGGGACAGGGGGCCCTACGAGCAGTACTTC
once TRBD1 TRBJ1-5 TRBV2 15 CASSANRGHNQPQHF TGTGCCAGCAGTGCGAACAGGGGGCACAATCAGCCCCAGCATTTT
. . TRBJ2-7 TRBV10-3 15 CAISYGTGNSYEQYF TGTGCCATCAGTTATGGAACAGGTAATTCCTACGAGCAGTACTTC
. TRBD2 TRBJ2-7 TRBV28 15 CASRSFGAGAYEQYF TGTGCCAGCAGGTCCTTCGGGGCGGGAGCCTACGAGCAGTACTTC
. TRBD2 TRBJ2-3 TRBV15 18 CATSRTRPGLGFPDTQYF TGTGCCACCAGCAGAACGCGCCCGGGACTAGGGTTCCCAGATACGCAGTATTTT
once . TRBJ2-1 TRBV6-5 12 CASSRDFNEQFF TGTGCCAGCAGCCGGGACTTCAATGAGCAGTTCTTC
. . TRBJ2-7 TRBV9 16 CASSSRGMAGLYEQYF TGTGCCAGCAGCTCAAGGGGGATGGCGGGTTTGTACGAGCAGTACTTC
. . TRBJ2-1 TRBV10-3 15 CAISESRSSYNEQFF TGTGCCATCAGTGAGAGCCGGAGCTCCTACAATGAGCAGTTCTTC
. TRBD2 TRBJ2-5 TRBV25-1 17 CASSERGVAGVPETQYF TGTGCCAGCAGTGAAAGGGGGGTAGCGGGAGTCCCAGAGACCCAGTACTTC
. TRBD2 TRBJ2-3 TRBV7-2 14 CASSLSGSSDTQYF TGTGCCAGCAGCCTTAGCGGGAGTTCAGATACGCAGTATTTT